These T cell receptor beta chains were read from a single sample in a study of pediatric ulcerative colitis. TCRdb's copy holds only in-frame clones and misses some; the assay was immunoSEQ multiplex PCR. The sample includes 23,000 or so clones, about three quarters of them seen just once. Sequenced: gut tissue. Receptors originate from a boy aged 5-17 years with severe ulcerative colitis. CDR3s include the opening cysteine and the closing phenylalanine or tryptophan. The D gene is left open where the match is weak. Rows give clone size only sometimes, using once, few, many, or a class for an expanded clone.

d_call j_call clone_size v_call cdr3_aa cdr3_nt
- TRBJ2-2 - TRBV5-4 CASSLYTRGAGELFF TGTGCCAGCAGCCTTTACACCCGGGGAGCCGGGGAGCTGTTTTTT
- TRBJ2-7 - TRBV6-5 CASSPVWGFSYEQYF TGTGCCAGCAGCCCCGTCTGGGGCTTTTCCTACGAGCAGTACTTC
TRBD1 TRBJ2-3 - TRBV6-6 CASSKGAARTDTQYF TGTGCCAGCAGCAAGGGGGCGGCCCGCACAGATACGCAGTATTTT
- TRBJ2-3 once TRBV18 CASSIDRDTQYF TGTGCCAGCTCAATAGACAGAGATACGCAGTATTTT
TRBD1 TRBJ1-2 - TRBV5-6 CASSRGTGGYGYTF TGTGCCAGCAGCCGAGGAACAGGGGGCTATGGCTACACCTTC
- TRBJ1-2 - TRBV25-1 CASSLISNYGYTF TGTGCCAGCAGTCTCATTTCAAACTATGGCTACACCTTC
- TRBJ2-1 - TRBV5-1 CASSIGTSLSNEQFF TGCGCCAGCAGCATCGGGACTTCTCTTTCGAATGAGCAGTTCTTC
- TRBJ2-1 - TRBV7-9 CASKSRVDNEQFF TGTGCCAGCAAATCACGGGTAGATAATGAGCAGTTCTTC
- TRBJ1-2 - TRBV5-6 CASLYAGGTGYTF TGTGCCAGCCTCTACGCCGGAGGGACTGGCTACACCTTC
- TRBJ2-2 - TRBV7-2 CASSLGQNTGELFF TGTGCCAGCAGCTTAGGCCAGAACACCGGGGAGCTGTTTTTT
- TRBJ2-3 - TRBV30 CAWSGRGGTDTQYF TGTGCCTGGAGTGGGAGGGGGGGAACAGATACGCAGTATTTT
TRBD1 TRBJ2-2 - TRBV29-1 CSVGTDWNTGELFF TGCAGCGTCGGGACAGACTGGAACACCGGGGAGCTGTTTTTT
TRBD1 TRBJ1-1 - TRBV19 CASSSGTGFEAFF TGTGCCAGTAGTAGCGGGACAGGGTTCGAAGCTTTCTTT
- TRBJ2-7 few TRBV7-6 CASSLDLGMGYEQYF -
- TRBJ1-2 - TRBV30 CAWIRTVPYGYTF TGTGCCTGGATCAGGACAGTCCCCTATGGCTACACCTTC
- TRBJ1-5 - TRBV7-2 CASSDTTINQPQHF TGTGCCAGCAGCGACACGACAATAAATCAGCCCCAGCATTTT
TRBD2 TRBJ2-1 - TRBV5-6 CASSSGGTYNEQFF TGTGCCAGCAGCAGCGGGGGGACGTACAATGAGCAGTTCTTC
- TRBJ2-7 - TRBV7-9 CASSLANSYEQYF TGTGCCAGCAGCTTAGCTAACTCCTACGAGCAGTACTTC
TRBD1 TRBJ1-1 medium-sized TRBV13 CASSLGQTGREAFF TGTGCCAGCAGCTTAGGGCAGACAGGGCGAGAAGCTTTCTTT
- TRBJ1-2 - TRBV10-1 CASSESVGRYYNYGYTF TGCGCCAGCAGTGAGAGTGTGGGCCGATACTACAACTATGGCTACACCTTC
- TRBJ2-1 - TRBV14 CASSQVGGAYNEQFF TGTGCCAGCAGCCAAGTAGGGGGGGCCTACAATGAGCAGTTCTTC
TRBD1 TRBJ1-3 - TRBV2 CASSAQGAVGNTIYF TGTGCCAGCAGCGCACAGGGGGCTGTTGGAAACACCATATATTTT